This T cell receptor beta chain was identified during a study of tumor-infiltrating lymphocytes in primary liver carcinoma. A primer in the constant region served to generate TCR beta cDNA from approximately 500 ng of total RNA. ARM-PCR, slightly modified, supplied the TCR beta libraries through three nested multiplex PCR rounds. In the first two PCR rounds, TRBV1-TRBV30 forward primers were paired with a C-beta reverse primer, and each round lasted roughly 9 cycles. MiXCR, run by TCRdb on the multiplex PCR reads, gives a single entry per CDR3 protein. The sample yields some 320,000 distinct CDR3 sequences, 65% seen once. The study's findings and limits: The overlap of tumor-adjacent and tumor-blood pairs was smaller than that of tumor region pairs.

The CDR3 extends over 13 amino acids. The germline CDR1 and CDR2 sequences are MNHNS and SASEGT. Details on this clonotype: Its antigen remains unknown. At one boundary the junction diverges from the germline segment, which might be a read error.

They got blood RNA out of unsorted whole blood and also pulled out germline DNA. Patients showed chronic HBV infection and an absence of prior treatment. Before any surgery took place, four milliliters of peripheral blood were collected. The chain joins TRBV6-1 to TRBJ2-7; D perhaps matches TRBD1 (5 bases). This TCR came from a man in his forties with primary liver carcinoma and hepatitis B virus infection. Sequenced: peripheral blood. CDR3: CARSIQGNYEQHF. Written as DNA, the CDR3 is TGTGCCAGGAGTATTCAGGGCAACTACGAGCAGCACTTC.